This note documents a single TCR beta chain sequence. These data originate in a study of T-cell reconstitution after alpha-beta-depleted transplantation in children. Unique molecular identifiers featured in how the TCRbeta library was prepared. TCRdb re-called the PCR reads with MiXCR, one entry per CDR3 protein. Among about 870,000 distinct CDR3 sequences listed, roughly 15% were seen once. The V and J ends lost 4 bases and 0 bases, in that order; junction bases with no gene match: 9. Germline values: CDR1 MNHEY, CDR2 SVGAGI. The CDR3 is 16 residues long. The specimen comprised PBMCs, mostly from graft donor cells, sampled 360 days after TCRalphabeta/CD19-depleted stem cell transplant. This TCR came from a male patient younger than 18 who had a stem cell transplant for acute lymphoblastic leukemia, so the T cells may come from the graft donor. The V call is TRBV6-5, the J call TRBJ2-7, with 7 bases that match TRBD2. CDR3 region: CASSCSSGISSYEQYF. The CDR3 DNA sequence: TGTGCCAGCAGTTGCTCAAGCGGGATAAGCTCCTACGAGCAGTACTTC.